This is a list of T cell receptor beta chains from one sample in a study of glioma-infiltrating T cells after dendritic cell vaccination. Measured with immunoSEQ multiplex PCR; TCRdb has only the in-frame clones, and not every one. The sample records about 95,000 clones, 70% to 90% being singletons. The sample in question was blood, obtained before dendritic cell vaccination. All receptors derive from a human donor with glioblastoma. Each CDR3 is given with its conserved first and last residue. D genes are given only for firm matches. Expanded clones get a size class; other rows say once, few or many, or leave the size out.

>TRBV5-8|TRBJ2-7|.|.
CASSLALVGGAHEQYF
TGTGCCAGCAGCTTGGCCTTAGTGGGGGGGGCCCACGAGCAGTACTTC
>TRBV9|TRBJ2-1|.|.
CASSVDGRDLYNEQFF
TGTGCCAGCAGCGTAGACGGGCGGGACTTATACAATGAGCAGTTCTTC
>TRBV29-1|TRBJ2-1|.|TRBD2
CSVAFTSGRRDEQFF
TGCAGCGTCGCCTTTACTAGCGGGAGAAGGGATGAGCAGTTCTTC
>TRBV10-1|TRBJ2-1|.|TRBD1
CASSRTGTGFVF
TGCGCCAGCAGCCGTACCGGGACAGGGTTTGTCTTC
>TRBV7-9|TRBJ1-1|.|.
CASSPGTHTEAFF
TGTGCCAGCAGCCCGGGAACCCACACTGAAGCTTTCTTT
>TRBV7-2|TRBJ2-7|few|TRBD2
CASSWGLAGEQLGYEQYF
TGTGCCAGCAGCTGGGGACTAGCGGGAGAGCAGCTAGGCTACGAGCAGTACTTC
>TRBV5-1|TRBJ2-7|.|TRBD2
CASSPDISGGTSYEQYF
TGCGCCAGCAGCCCTGATATTAGCGGGGGCACCTCCTACGAGCAGTACTTC
>TRBV15|TRBJ2-5|.|.
CATSRDTEYQETQYF
TGTGCCACCAGCAGAGATACGGAGTACCAAGAGACCCAGTACTTC
>TRBV6-1|TRBJ1-1|.|.
CASSSTGLMETEAFF
TGTGCCAGCAGTTCCACTGGACTGATGGAAACTGAAGCTTTCTTT
>TRBV19|TRBJ2-6|.|TRBD1
CASSARDRYSGANVLTF
TGTGCCAGTAGTGCCCGGGACAGGTACTCTGGGGCCAACGTCCTGACTTTC
>TRBV19|TRBJ2-7|once|TRBD2
CASSGRRQGDEQYF
TGTGCCAGCTCCGGGAGGAGGCAGGGAGACGAGCAGTACTTC
>TRBV29-1|TRBJ1-1|once|.
CSASAGVSTEAFF
TGCAGCGCATCTGCAGGGGTCAGCACTGAAGCTTTCTTT
>TRBV5-6|TRBJ1-2|.|.
CASSRPGERMDYGYTF
TGTGCCAGCAGCCGACCGGGGGAACGGATGGACTATGGCTACACCTTC
>TRBV5-1|TRBJ2-3|.|.
CASSPSGDSRDTQYF
TGCGCCAGCAGCCCGTCCGGGGACTCGCGGGATACGCAGTATTTT
>TRBV9|TRBJ1-4|.|TRBD1
CASSVGGQQNEKLFF
TGTGCCAGCAGCGTGGGGGGACAGCAGAATGAAAAACTGTTTTTT
>TRBV27|TRBJ2-3|.|TRBD2
CASSILAGHTDTQYF
TGTGCCAGCAGTATACTAGCGGGCCACACAGATACGCAGTATTTT
>TRBV7-2|TRBJ2-5|.|.
CASSSKGGKTQYF
TGTGCCAGCAGCTCGAAGGGGGGGAAGACCCAGTACTTC
>TRBV5-4|TRBJ1-6|.|.
CASSSGAGENSPLHF
TGTGCCAGCAGCTCCGGAGCAGGGGAGAATTCACCCCTCCACTTT
>TRBV18|TRBJ2-3|.|TRBD1
CASSPNRGTDTQYF
TGTGCCAGCTCACCAAACAGGGGAACAGATACGCAGTATTTT
>TRBV19|TRBJ2-7|.|TRBD2
CASSISTSGIYEQYF
TGTGCCAGTAGTATTTCGACTAGCGGGATTTACGAGCAGTACTTC
>TRBV5-1|TRBJ1-1|.|TRBD1
CASSWQGAQNTEAFF
TGCGCCAGCAGCTGGCAGGGGGCACAGAACACTGAAGCTTTCTTT
>TRBV5-1|TRBJ2-2|.|TRBD2
CASRLSGSGTGELFF
TGCGCCAGCCGCCTTAGCGGGAGTGGGACCGGGGAGCTGTTTTTT
>TRBV7-9|TRBJ2-3|.|TRBD2
CASSLILAGTDTQYF
TGTGCCAGCAGCTTAATACTAGCGGGGACAGATACGCAGTATTTT
>TRBV6-6|TRBJ1-2|.|.
CASSPGSGYTF
TGTGCCAGCAGCCCGGGGTCTGGCTACACCTTC
>TRBV2|TRBJ2-5|.|.
CASKRGPTETQYF
TGTGCCAGCAAACGGGGTCCGACAGAGACCCAGTACTTC
>TRBV29-1|TRBJ1-2|.|.
CSVPVGPYGYTF
TGCAGCGTGCCTGTTGGGCCCTATGGCTACACCTTC
>TRBV5-5|TRBJ2-7|.|TRBD2
CASSLSGTSISYEQYF
TGTGCCAGCAGCTTGAGCGGGACTAGCATCTCCTACGAGCAGTACTTC